This TCR beta chain emerged from a study of cytomegalovirus exposure and HLA in healthy donors. Sequencing was performed with immunoSEQ multiplex PCR; in TCRdb, only in-frame clones are kept and a portion is missing. The sample holds about 69,000 clones, roughly 95% seen once. The study, taken as a whole, reports: TCR beta chains numbering some 160 were designated cytomegalovirus-associated. The classifier reportedly diagnosed cytomegalovirus status with high specificity and sensitivity. The study found most TCR sequences rare, yet found some public TCRs in many donors.

Notes on this clone: The antigen is undetermined.

V dropped 3 bases and J dropped 9; count of bases not matched to a gene: 9. The germline V gene has CDR1 SGDLS and CDR2 YYNGEE. The CDR3 runs to 15 residues. J is TRBJ2-1 and V is TRBV9; 10 nucleotides line up with TRBD2. The sequenced sample consisted of PBMCs. This TCR derives from a woman aged 18 to 35 in good health and CMV-seropositive. The CDR3 protein is CASSATTKRGGEQFF. CDR3 in DNA: TGTGCCAGCAGCGCAACGACTAAGCGGGGGGGTGAGCAGTTCTTC. Complete variable domain (other parts from reference TRBV9 and TRBJ2-1): DSGVTQTPKHLITATGQRVTLRCSPRSGDLSVYWYQQSLDQGLQFLIQYYNGEERAKGNILERFSAQQFPDLHSELNLSSLELGDSALYFCASSATTKRGGEQFFGPGTRLTVL.